These T cell receptor beta chains were read from a single sample in a study of blood T cell repertoires in COVID-19. Only in-frame clones appear in the TCRdb table, and some are missing; sequencing was by immunoSEQ multiplex PCR. This sample has about 360,000 clones, with approximately 86% found just once. Sequencing input: peripheral blood. Receptors were obtained from a human donor in a cohort sampled during active COVID-19. Both conserved end residues are part of each CDR3. A D gene is named only where the DNA matches it firmly. Some rows have no size entry. The others give once, few or many, or a class for an expanded clone.

v_gene	j_gene	d_gene	abundance	CDR3nt	CDR3aa
TRBV2	TRBJ2-1	TRBD2	.	TGTGCCAGCAGTGAATGGCGGGGGGGCATCAATGAGCAGTTCTTC	CASSEWRGGINEQFF
TRBV3-1/TRBV3-2	TRBJ1-2	TRBD1	.	TGTGCCAGCAGCCAAGGACAGGGAATCTATGGCTACACCTTC	CASSQGQGIYGYTF
TRBV15	TRBJ1-4	TRBD1	.	TGTGCCACCAGCGGCCGGGACAGGGTGTCTAATGAAAAACTGTTTTTT	CATSGRDRVSNEKLFF
TRBV5-6	TRBJ2-7	.	.	TGTGCCAGCAGCTTGGCCCCAACGAGCTCCTACGAGCAGTACTTC	CASSLAPTSSYEQYF
TRBV21-1	TRBJ2-1	.	.	TGTGCCAGCAGCAAAGCTTTCGAGTTCTTC	CASSKAFEFF
TRBV6-6	TRBJ1-3	.	.	TGTGCCAGCAGGAGCACAGAATTCTCTGGAAACACCATATATTTT	CASRSTEFSGNTIYF
TRBV30	TRBJ2-7	TRBD2	.	TGTGCCTGGAGTAAAAGCGGGAGCTCCTACGAGCAGTACTTC	CAWSKSGSSYEQYF
TRBV19	TRBJ1-4	.	.	TGTGCCAGTAGTTCAAGGACTCCGACAGGAATTAATGAAAAACTGTTTTTT	CASSSRTPTGINEKLFF
TRBV2	TRBJ2-3	.	.	TGTGCCAGCAGTGAACTACTAGGCGCCAGTACGCAGTATTTT	CASSELLGASTQYF
TRBV19	TRBJ1-5	TRBD1	.	TGTGCCAGTAGAGGGGGACAGGGGGGCAATCAGCCCCAGCATTTT	CASRGGQGGNQPQHF
TRBV5-1	TRBJ1-2	TRBD1	once	TGCGCCAGCAGCTTGACAGGGGATTATAACTATGGCTACACCTTC	CASSLTGDYNYGYTF
TRBV9	TRBJ1-1	.	.	TGTGCCAGCAGCGTGACAGCTATAAACACTGAAGCTTTCTTT	CASSVTAINTEAFF
TRBV5-5	TRBJ1-2	.	.	TGTGCCAGCAGCTCGGGTGTTCGGGACTATGGCTACACCTTC	CASSSGVRDYGYTF
TRBV7-2	TRBJ2-3	TRBD2	.	TGTGCCAGCAGCTTAGGGTTAGCGGGAGGAGGGGCAGATACGCAGTATTTT	CASSLGLAGGGADTQYF
TRBV30	TRBJ1-2	TRBD1	.	TGTGCTTTCGCAGGGGGCTCGAACTATGGCTACACCTTC	CAFAGGSNYGYTF
TRBV5-1	TRBJ2-7	TRBD1	few	TGCGCCAGCAGCTTGGGACCGGGACAGTCCTACGAGCAGTACTTC	CASSLGPGQSYEQYF
TRBV3-1/TRBV3-2	TRBJ2-2	.	.	TGTGCCAGCAGCCAACAAAGGGGGACCGGGGAGCTGTTTTTT	CASSQQRGTGELFF
TRBV28	TRBJ1-1	TRBD1	.	TGTGCCAGCATCACAACCCAGGGGGCTGGGACTGAAGCTTTCTTT	CASITTQGAGTEAFF
TRBV5-1	TRBJ2-7	.	.	TGCGCCAGCAGCTTGGGGCAGGGGCCCCTCGAGCAGTACTTC	CASSLGQGPLEQYF
TRBV5-1	TRBJ2-5	.	.	TGCGCCAGCAGTTCTACAGGCCGGTGGGAGACCCAGTACTTC	CASSSTGRWETQYF
TRBV27	TRBJ2-1	.	.	TGTGCCAGCAGTTTAAGGGCTCGGGGCAATGAGCAGTTCTTC	CASSLRARGNEQFF
TRBV29-1	TRBJ2-5	.	.	TGCAGCGTTCGGACTGTTCAAGAGACCCAGTACTTC	CSVRTVQETQYF
TRBV9	TRBJ1-1	.	.	TGTGCCAGCAGCGTAGGAACCTCCGGCACTGAAGCTTTCTTT	CASSVGTSGTEAFF
TRBV6-1	TRBJ1-5	.	once	TGTGCCAGCAGTGACACAGGTCTGCAGCCCCAGCATTTT	CASSDTGLQPQHF
TRBV29-1	TRBJ1-1	.	few	TGCAGCGTTGTACCAACGGGGGGCCGCTATGCTGCTTTCTTT	CSVVPTGGRYAAFF
TRBV18	TRBJ2-7	TRBD1	.	TGTGCCAGCTCACCCTTACAGGGGGCCCAGAGCTCCTACGAGCAGTACTTC	CASSPLQGAQSSYEQYF
TRBV6-1	TRBJ1-5	TRBD1	.	TGTGCCAGCAGTGGGACCCTCCTGACAGGGGGCGATCAGCCCCAGCATTTT	CASSGTLLTGGDQPQHF
TRBV6-5	TRBJ1-1	.	.	TGTGCCAGCAGTCCACTAAACATGAACACTGAAGCTTTCTTT	CASSPLNMNTEAFF
TRBV5-8	TRBJ1-5	.	.	TGTGCCAGCAGCCCTTCCGGAGGGGTGGTTTATAGCAATCAGCCCCAGCATTTT	CASSPSGGVVYSNQPQHF
TRBV28	TRBJ1-4	.	few	TGTGCCAGCAGTTCCCCCTACAGGAAAGCAACTAATGAAAAACTGTTTTTT	CASSSPYRKATNEKLFF
TRBV2	TRBJ2-3	TRBD1	.	TGTGCCAGCAGAGACCGGGACAGGGACGGGGATACGCAGTATTTT	CASRDRDRDGDTQYF
TRBV10-1	TRBJ2-3	.	few	TGCGCCAGCAGTCCAGGGACTTCTCTTTTCACAGATACGCAGTATTTT	CASSPGTSLFTDTQYF
TRBV2	TRBJ2-7	.	.	TGTGCCAGCAGCCCACCGATCAGGGCCTCCTACGAGCAGTACTTC	CASSPPIRASYEQYF
TRBV13	TRBJ1-3	.	.	TGTGCCAGCAGCCTCGGAGGCTCTGGAAACACCATATATTTT	CASSLGGSGNTIYF
TRBV27	TRBJ1-4	TRBD1	.	TGTGCCAGCAGCCGAGGGACAGGGATGAATGAAAAACTGTTTTTT	CASSRGTGMNEKLFF
TRBV5-1	TRBJ2-2	.	once	TGCGCCAGCAGCTTGGTGGCGGTCGGGACCGGGGAGCTGTTTTTT	CASSLVAVGTGELFF
TRBV25-1	TRBJ1-2	.	.	TGTGCCAGCAGTGAAGCCGGGACTTGGGGCTACACCTTC	CASSEAGTWGYTF